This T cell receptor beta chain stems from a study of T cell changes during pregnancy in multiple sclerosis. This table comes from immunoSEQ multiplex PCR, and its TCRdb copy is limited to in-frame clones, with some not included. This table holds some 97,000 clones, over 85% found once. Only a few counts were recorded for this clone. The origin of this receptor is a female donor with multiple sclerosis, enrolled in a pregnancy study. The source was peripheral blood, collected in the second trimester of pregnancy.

CDR3: CASSQDGRAKSYTF. The CDR3 bases are TGTGCCAGCAGCCAAGACGGCAGGGCTAAAAGCTACACCTTC. This chain joins TRBV14 and TRBJ1-2; possibly TRBD1 for D (5 bases). V was shortened by 0 bases and J by 9 bases, with 14 bases between the two germline ends. CDR1 and CDR2 from the germline V gene are SGHDN and FVKESK. The CDR3 length is 14 residues.